This passage covers 15 T cell receptor beta chains from one sample sequenced in a study of blood T cell repertoires in COVID-19. Profiling relied on immunoSEQ multiplex PCR, and the TCRdb table lists in-frame clones only, not all of them. The sample lists approximately 670,000 clones; around 89% were seen once. Sequencing input: peripheral blood. These TCRs come from a woman aged 18-29 years with acute or convalescent COVID-19.

This clone showed up just once. The V call is TRBV5-1, the J call TRBJ1-2, with D possibly matching TRBD1 (5 bases). CDR3 length: 13 residues. Germline lookup yields CDR1 SGHRS and CDR2 YFSETQ. The V gene lost 3 bases and the J gene lost 13 bases, with 19 bases spanning the gap. The CDR3, as DNA: TGCGCCAGCAGCTCCCGGGACCGGCAGGAGGGCACCTTC. Translating it yields CASSSRDRQEGTF.

The chain uses TRBV4-1 and TRBJ1-5, with TRBD1 matching 10 bases. This CDR3 is 17 amino acids long. With 0 bases clipped from V and 4 bases from J, the junction kept 6 bases outside the gene matches. CDR1 and CDR2 (germline): MGHRA, YSYEKL. Here the CDR3 reads CASSQEVWTGGNQPQHF. The CDR3 bases are TGCGCCAGCAGCCAAGAGGTCTGGACAGGGGGGAATCAGCCCCAGCATTTT.

CDR3 nucleotides: TGTGCCAGCAGCTTAGGACAGGGGCAGAATGGCTACACCTTC. This encodes CASSLGQGQNGYTF. The gene calls are TRBV7-6 and TRBJ1-2; 8 bases agree with TRBD1. Per germline, CDR1 SGHVS and CDR2 FNYEAQ. Trimming at V came to 1 base and at J to 6 bases, leaving 4 bases not matched to a gene. The CDR3 extends over 14 amino acids.

CDR3 DNA sequence: TGCGCCAGCAGCCCGAGGTGGGTGGAGACCACAGATACGCAGTATTTT. This encodes CASSPRWVETTDTQYF. V gene TRBV4-1 combines with J gene TRBJ2-3, with unresolved D. Deletions cut 4 bases from V and 2 bases from J, with 16 bases between. CDR3 size: 16 residues. Germline lookup yields CDR1 MGHRA and CDR2 YSYEKL.

The chain recombines TRBV6-5 with TRBJ1-1, with D possibly being TRBD1 (6 bases). This CDR3 comprises 14 residues. V was trimmed by 7 bases and J by 3 bases, leaving 15 bases between them. Looked up from germline, CDR1 is MNHEY and CDR2 is SVGAGI. The CDR3 loop is CASTAKGGDTEAFF. In DNA, the CDR3 is TGTGCCAGCACCGCCAAAGGGGGGGACACTGAAGCTTTCTTT.

The CDR3 loop is CATKGGLNTGELFF. Here the CDR3 DNA reads TGTGCCACCAAGGGGGGGCTGAACACCGGGGAGCTGTTTTTT. The rearrangement uses TRBV5-6 and TRBJ2-2, with TRBD2 as a possible D gene (7 bases). This CDR3 is 14 amino acids long. Germline CDR1 SGHDT, CDR2 YYEEEE. Trimming stripped 9 bases from V and 1 base from J, with 13 bases between.

Worth noting for this clone: The same CDR3 can be traced to other DNA sequences in this sample. This sequence joins TRBV18 and TRBJ2-7; tentatively, D is TRBD2 (5 bases). This CDR3 has 14 residues. The V and J ends lost 0 bases and 0 bases respectively, with 6 bases between them. CDR1 and CDR2 from the germline V gene are KGHSH and LQKENI. The CDR3 region has the DNA TGTGCCAGCTCACCACCAGGGAGCTCCTACGAGCAGTACTTC. It specifies CASSPPGSSYEQYF.

This clone is a singleton in its sample. This chain joins TRBV4-3 and TRBJ1-2; D not resolved. This CDR3 has 15 residues. Trimming stripped 0 bases from V and 4 bases from J, with 12 bases between. From germline, CDR1 is LGHNA and CDR2 YSLEER. Here the CDR3 DNA reads TGCGCCAGCAGCCAAGATATTACAAGCGCCTATGGCTACACCTTC. Its translation is CASSQDITSAYGYTF.

The chain uses TRBV2 and TRBJ2-5; TRBD1 agrees at 7 bases. This CDR3 contains 16 residues. V dropped 1 base and J dropped 7; count of bases not matched to a gene: 12. Germline V CDR1 and CDR2: SNHLY, FYNNEI. Here the CDR3 reads CASSEGQGIIRRTQYF. CDR3 sequence (DNA): TGTGCCAGCAGTGAAGGACAGGGTATCATCCGAAGGACCCAGTACTTC.

The chain is built from TRBV28 and TRBJ1-3; D perhaps matches TRBD1 (6 bases). The CDR3 runs to 14 residues. V lost 9 bases, J lost 0 bases, and 12 bases lay in between. Germline CDR1 MDHEN, CDR2 SYDVKM. The CDR3 sequence is CASIDRSSGNTIYF. CDR3 coding DNA: TGTGCCAGTATCGACAGGTCCTCTGGAAACACCATATATTTT.

This clone was counted once. The chain employs TRBV5-1 and TRBJ2-6; perhaps TRBD1 as D (6 bases). V was clipped by 1 base and J by 0 bases, with 14 bases between them. Germline assignment: CDR1 SGHRS and CDR2 YFSETQ. This CDR3 has 18 residues. DNA for the CDR3: TGCGCCAGCAGCTTGTCTGGGGACACCGCCTCTGGGGCCAACGTCCTGACTTTC. It is translated as CASSLSGDTASGANVLTF.

The chain carries TRBV12-3 or TRBV12-4 and TRBJ1-6; D not resolved. The CDR3 loop spans 12 amino acids. V gave up 3 bases and J gave up 11 bases, with 8 bases separating them. Here the CDR3 DNA reads TGTGCCAGCAGTTTTTCCCCAACACCCCTCCACTTT. Its protein product is CASSFSPTPLHF.

The chain joins TRBV5-1 to TRBJ1-1, with a tentative D call TRBD1 (5 bases). This CDR3 has 17 residues. V lost 1 base and J 0 bases, leaving 16 bases between the germline ends. CDR1 and CDR2 from the germline V gene are SGHRS and YFSETQ. DNA for the CDR3: TGCGCCAGCAGCTTGAACGGGGGTACACCCATGAACACTGAAGCTTTCTTT. Its protein is CASSLNGGTPMNTEAFF.

The table lists this clone with a count of one. This chain joins TRBV9 and TRBJ1-1; D is possibly TRBD1 (5 bases). The ends were cut back, 0 bases at V and 3 bases at J, with 18 bases in the middle. The CDR3 runs to 17 residues. Germline V lookup: CDR1 SGDLS, CDR2 YYNGEE. The DNA for the CDR3 is TGTGCCAGCAGCGTAGCCCCTGACCCAGGGAGGGACACTGAAGCTTTCTTT. Its protein is CASSVAPDPGRDTEAFF.

V gene TRBV4-2 combines with J gene TRBJ2-2; 10 bases are shared with TRBD2. The V segment lost 0 bases and the J segment 7 bases; nucleotides outside the gene matches: 14. The CDR3 is made up of 19 amino acids. The germline CDR1 and CDR2 sequences are LGHNA and YNFKEQ. CDR3 in amino acids: CASSQDRASGGYSGGELFF. The CDR3 region has the DNA TGTGCCAGCAGCCAAGATCGGGCTAGCGGGGGATACTCGGGCGGGGAGCTGTTTTTT.